These 23 T cell receptor beta chains share one sample of origin, sequenced in a study of T cell responses to AZD1222 COVID-19 vaccine. Clones were sequenced by immunoSEQ multiplex PCR, and TCRdb holds only the in-frame ones, with some missing. The table lists 110,000 to 150,000 clones, 85% to 95% of them singletons, with more than 0.8% in the top ten. This specimen was peripheral blood, taken on day 0 of MenACWY control vaccination. The receptors shown here come from an adult in good health.

V and J are TRBV6-2 or TRBV6-3 and TRBJ2-6, with D unresolved. V lost 4 bases and J lost 0, with 4 bases in between. This CDR3 comprises 14 residues. Germline CDR1 MNHEY, CDR2 SVGEGT. CDR3 sequence: CASSSLSGANVLTF. CDR3 nucleotide sequence: TGTGCCAGCAGTTCCCTCTCTGGGGCCAACGTCCTGACTTTC.

V and J are TRBV28 and TRBJ2-3; D may correspond to TRBD1 or TRBD2 (5 bases each). The germline CDR1 and CDR2 sequences are MDHEN and SYDVKM. Trimming removed 6 bases from V and 0 bases from J, with 31 bases in between. The CDR3 is made up of 21 amino acids. CDR3 in DNA: TGTGCCAGCAGCGCCCCTGACCTGGGAGCGAGACAGTTTACTAGCACAGATACGCAGTATTTT. It codes for CASSAPDLGARQFTSTDTQYF.

The rearrangement links TRBV5-6 to TRBJ1-1; TRBD1 might be the D (5 bases). The V end was cut by 2 bases, the J end by 4 bases, with 15 bases between. The germline V gene encodes CDR1 SGHDT and CDR2 YYEEEE. The CDR3 is 15 residues long. As DNA, the CDR3 is TGTGCCAGCAGCTTAGGGCCCCCCAGGGCCACTGAAGCTTTCTTT. It encodes CASSLGPPRATEAFF. Based on the CDR3 plus reference TRBV5-6 and TRBJ1-1, the full variable domain is DAGVTQSPTHLIKTRGQQVTLRCSPKSGHDTVSWYQQALGQGPQFIFQYYEEEERQRGNFPDRFSGHQFPNYSSELNVNALLLGDSALYLCASSLGPPRATEAFFGQGTRLTVV.

This chain uses TRBV7-9 with TRBJ1-5, with D uncertain. The V and J ends lost 5 bases and 3 bases respectively, with 11 bases between them. Germline CDR1 and CDR2: SEHNR and FQNEAQ (reference sequence). There are 14 residues in the CDR3. For the CDR3, the DNA is TGTGCCAGCAGCACCACGGGCCCCAATCAGCCCCAGCATTTT. Translated: CASSTTGPNQPQHF.

The rearrangement uses TRBV6-2 or TRBV6-3 and TRBJ1-5; the D is unclear. The CDR3 has 12 amino acids. The ends were cut back, 5 bases at V and 2 bases at J, with 4 bases in the middle. CDR1 is MNHEY and CDR2 is SVGEGT in the germline V gene. The CDR3 reads CASSLRNQPQHF. The DNA for the CDR3 is TGTGCCAGCAGTCTCCGCAATCAGCCCCAGCATTTT.

The chain joins TRBV29-1 to TRBJ1-1; the D gene is possibly TRBD1 (6 bases). The ends were cut back, 4 bases at V and 6 bases at J, with 12 bases in the middle. Germline V CDR1 and CDR2: SQVTM, ANQGSEA. The CDR3 is 12 amino acids. The CDR3 DNA is TGCAGCGTTGTGGGGGGGCTCGCTGAAGCTTTCTTT. Translation: CSVVGGLAEAFF.

Worth noting for this clone: Within the sample, other DNA sequences also encode this same CDR3. The chain links TRBV28 to TRBJ1-1; D is undetermined. CDR3 length: 13 amino acids. With 1 base removed from V and 2 bases from J, the gap between germline ends came to 5 bases. CDR1 is MDHEN and CDR2 is SYDVKM in the germline V gene. The CDR3 protein is CASSLLGNTEAFF. Here the CDR3 DNA reads TGTGCCAGCAGTTTATTGGGAAACACTGAAGCTTTCTTT.

V and J are TRBV2 and TRBJ1-1; no definite D call. Trimming cost V 10 bases and J 0 bases, with 15 bases left between them. CDR3 length: 14 amino acids. The germline V gene encodes CDR1 SNHLY and CDR2 FYNNEI. This CDR3 reads CATSSRGMNTEAFF. The CDR3 coding sequence is TGTGCCACCTCCTCGCGGGGAATGAACACTGAAGCTTTCTTT.

V usage is TRBV27 and J usage is TRBJ2-2; D unresolved. Germline loops: CDR1 MNHEY, CDR2 SMNVEV (reference sequence). The CDR3 consists of 15 residues. V lost 5 bases to trimming and J lost 4 bases, with 14 bases between them. The CDR3 loop reads CASSLLWTSTGELFF. In DNA, the CDR3 is TGTGCCAGCAGTCTACTTTGGACGTCCACCGGGGAGCTGTTTTTT.

This clone was counted a single time. This chain links TRBV6-1 with TRBJ1-1; perhaps TRBD1 as D (5 bases). Germline values: CDR1 MNHNS, CDR2 SASEGT. This CDR3 has 14 residues. Between the trimmed V and J ends, which lost 1 base and 4 bases, there was a span of 10 bases. The CDR3 region has the DNA TGTGCCAGCAGTGAAGGGGGCTGGGGCACTGAAGCTTTCTTT. The encoded protein is CASSEGGWGTEAFF.

This chain connects TRBV14 to TRBJ2-1; TRBD1 matches at 7 bases. The CDR3 has 18 residues. The V gene's germline CDR1 is SGHDN and CDR2 FVKESK. The ends lost 4 bases at V and 3 bases at J; junction bases unmatched: 15. CDR3 nucleotides: TGTGCCAGCAGCCGAATCCCCAAGACAGGGAACTTCTACAATGAGCAGTTCTTC. Its protein is CASSRIPKTGNFYNEQFF.

The chain couples TRBV5-4 to TRBJ2-3; no definite D call. V lost 1 base and J 1 base, leaving 10 bases between the germline ends. This CDR3 contains 15 residues. Germline V gene data show CDR1 as SGHNT and CDR2 as YYREEE (reference sequence). The CDR3 nucleotides read TGTGCCAGCAGCTTGACTCCGCTGGGCACAGATACGCAGTATTTT. Translation gives CASSLTPLGTDTQYF.

This chain uses TRBV5-8 with TRBJ1-3; D is possibly TRBD1 (5 bases). Looked up from germline, CDR1 is SGHTS and CDR2 is YDEGEE. The CDR3 contains 14 residues. V was trimmed by 4 bases and J by 0 bases, leaving 8 bases between them. CDR3 in DNA: TGTGCCAGCAGCCGGGACTTCTCTGGAAACACCATATATTTT. This gives the protein CASSRDFSGNTIYF.

The chain couples TRBV11-2 to TRBJ1-5, with TRBD1 identical over 7 bases. After removal of 1 base from V and 0 bases from J, the junction contained 6 bases not matched to a gene. Germline V gene data show CDR1 as SGHAT and CDR2 as FQNNGV. The CDR3 covers 17 residues. Here the CDR3 DNA reads TGTGCCAGCAGCTTAGCCGGGACAGATCTTAGCAATCAGCCCCAGCATTTT. Translation gives CASSLAGTDLSNQPQHF.

V usage is TRBV7-8 and J usage is TRBJ2-7; 9 positions match TRBD2. The ends lost 3 bases at V and 5 bases at J; junction bases unmatched: 5. The CDR3 is 14 residues long. The germline CDR1 and CDR2 sequences are SGHVS and FQNEAQ. This CDR3 reads CASSLGLAGDEQYF. CDR3 nucleotides: TGTGCCAGCAGCTTGGGCTTAGCGGGAGACGAGCAGTACTTC.

The chain combines TRBV5-4 with TRBJ1-2, with 8 bases that match TRBD1. Germline-derived CDR1 and CDR2 are SGHNT and YYREEE (reference sequence). The ends lost 3 bases at V and 4 bases at J; junction bases unmatched: 5. There are 14 residues in the CDR3. The CDR3 nucleotides read TGTGCCAGCAGCTCCACAGGGGGAAGCTATGGCTACACCTTC. This translates into CASSSTGGSYGYTF.

There are a few counts of this clone. The V gene is TRBV27, the J gene TRBJ2-3; TRBD2 agrees at 7 bases. Losses at the gene ends were 3 bases for V and 7 bases for J; bases not matched to a gene: 10. CDR1 MNHEY and CDR2 SMNVEV come from the germline V gene (reference sequence). The CDR3 loop spans 15 amino acids. The DNA for the CDR3 is TGTGCCAGCAGTTTGCCGGGACTACCACCCCATACGCAGTATTTT. Amino acid sequence: CASSLPGLPPHTQYF.

This clone was observed a few times. This chain connects TRBV6-5 to TRBJ1-5; no clear D. Germline CDR1 is MNHEY and CDR2 is SVGAGI. The V end was cut by 2 bases, the J end by 0 bases, with 11 bases between. The CDR3 is 16 residues long. Here the CDR3 reads CASSYRPPYSNQPQHF. The CDR3 coding sequence is TGTGCCAGCAGTTACAGGCCTCCATATAGCAATCAGCCCCAGCATTTT.

The CDR3 loop reads CASRGGRLFF. The CDR3 DNA sequence: TGTGCCAGCAGGGGGGGGAGGCTGTTTTTT. The genes are TRBV25-1 and TRBJ2-2, with TRBD2 identical over 7 bases. V dropped 6 bases and J dropped 13; count of bases not matched to a gene: 2. CDR3 length equals 10 residues. Germline CDR1 MGHDK, CDR2 SYGVNS.

In its sample, this clone was seen many times. This chain links TRBV2 with TRBJ2-5; the D gene is possibly TRBD1 (6 bases). V was cut by 7 bases and J by 2 bases, with 11 bases left in between. The CDR3 runs 13 residues. The V gene's germline CDR1 is SNHLY and CDR2 FYNNEI. CDR3 region: CASKDRAQETQYF. CDR3 sequence (DNA): TGTGCCAGCAAGGACAGAGCTCAAGAGACCCAGTACTTC.

This chain links TRBV28 with TRBJ2-7, with 11 bases identical to TRBD2. Trimming took 2 bases from V and 6 from J; bases not matched to a gene: 3. Germline values: CDR1 MDHEN, CDR2 SYDVKM. This CDR3 region has 14 residues. The CDR3 coding sequence is TGTGCCAGCAGTTTACTAGCGGGAGGAAGCGAGCAGTACTTC. Translating gives CASSLLAGGSEQYF.

This clone has just one count. The chain recombines TRBV7-3 with TRBJ2-3; D gene unclear. The V gene's germline CDR1 is SGHTA and CDR2 FQGTGA. The CDR3 has 12 amino acids. V was trimmed by 0 bases and J by 4 bases, leaving 2 bases between them. CDR3 in DNA: TGTGCCAGCAGCTTAACTGCAGATACGCAGTATTTT. It yields the protein CASSLTADTQYF.

The chain employs TRBV6-6 and TRBJ1-2; 10 bases fit TRBD1. V trimming: 6 bases; J trimming: 3 bases; junction bases outside the gene matches: 7. CDR3 length: 15 residues. Germline V gives CDR1 MNHNY, CDR2 SVGAGI (reference sequence). CDR3 residues: CASSPGQGGDYGYTF. CDR3 DNA: TGTGCCAGCAGCCCCGGACAGGGGGGTGACTATGGCTACACCTTC.